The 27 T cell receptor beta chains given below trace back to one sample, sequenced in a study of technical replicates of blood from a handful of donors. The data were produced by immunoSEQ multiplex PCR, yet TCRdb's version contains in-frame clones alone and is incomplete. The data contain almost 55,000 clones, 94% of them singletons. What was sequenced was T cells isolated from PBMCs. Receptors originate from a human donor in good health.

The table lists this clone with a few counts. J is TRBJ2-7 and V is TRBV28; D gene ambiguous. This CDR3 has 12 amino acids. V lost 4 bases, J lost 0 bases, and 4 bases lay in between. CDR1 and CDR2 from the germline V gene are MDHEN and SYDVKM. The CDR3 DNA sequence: TGTGCCAGCAGTTACAGCTCCTACGAGCAGTACTTC. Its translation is CASSYSSYEQYF.

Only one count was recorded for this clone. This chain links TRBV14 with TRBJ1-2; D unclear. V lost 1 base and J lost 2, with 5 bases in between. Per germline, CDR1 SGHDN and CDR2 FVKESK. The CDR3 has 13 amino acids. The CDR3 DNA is TGTGCCAGCAGCCAAGCGGGGAACTATGGCTACACCTTC. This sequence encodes CASSQAGNYGYTF.

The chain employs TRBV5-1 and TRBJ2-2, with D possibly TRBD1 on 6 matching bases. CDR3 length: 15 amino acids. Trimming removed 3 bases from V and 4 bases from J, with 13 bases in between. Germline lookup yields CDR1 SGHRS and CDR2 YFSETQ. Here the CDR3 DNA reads TGCGCCAGCAGCTCAGGACAGTCTTTCACCGGGGAGCTGTTTTTT. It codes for CASSSGQSFTGELFF.

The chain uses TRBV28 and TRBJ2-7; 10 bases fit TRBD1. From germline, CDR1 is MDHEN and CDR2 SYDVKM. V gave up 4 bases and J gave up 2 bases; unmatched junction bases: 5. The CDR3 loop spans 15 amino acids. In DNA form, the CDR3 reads TGTGCCAGCAGTTCTCGGGACAGGGGACCCTACGAGCAGTACTTC. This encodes CASSSRDRGPYEQYF.

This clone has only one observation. The CDR3 region has the DNA TGCGCCAGCAGCCCGTACGCGGGATTTAGCTCCTACGAGCAGTACTTC. This translates into CASSPYAGFSSYEQYF. V is TRBV4-1 and J is TRBJ2-7; TRBD2 might be the D (6 bases). Per the germline V gene, CDR1 is MGHRA and CDR2 is YSYEKL. CDR3 length: 16 amino acids. V was clipped by 4 bases and J by 0 bases, with 16 bases between them.

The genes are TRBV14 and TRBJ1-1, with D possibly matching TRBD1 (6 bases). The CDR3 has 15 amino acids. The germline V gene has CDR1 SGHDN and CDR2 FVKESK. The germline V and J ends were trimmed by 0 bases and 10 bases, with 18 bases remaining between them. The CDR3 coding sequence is TGTGCCAGCAGCCAAGATTTGTCGGGCAGGGGAAGAGCTTTCTTT. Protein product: CASSQDLSGRGRAFF.

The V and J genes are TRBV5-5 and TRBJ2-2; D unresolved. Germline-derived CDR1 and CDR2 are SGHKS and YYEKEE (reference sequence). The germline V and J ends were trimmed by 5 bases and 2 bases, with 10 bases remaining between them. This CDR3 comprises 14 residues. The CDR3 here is CASRIRTNTGELFF. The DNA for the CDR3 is TGTGCCAGCAGGATTCGAACTAACACCGGGGAGCTGTTTTTT.

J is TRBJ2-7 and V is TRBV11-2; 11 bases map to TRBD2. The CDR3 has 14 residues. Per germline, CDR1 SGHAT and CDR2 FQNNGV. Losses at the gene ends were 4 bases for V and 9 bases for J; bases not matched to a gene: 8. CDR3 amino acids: CASSSIAGGPLQYF. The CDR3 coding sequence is TGTGCCAGCAGCTCAATAGCGGGAGGGCCCTTGCAGTACTTC.

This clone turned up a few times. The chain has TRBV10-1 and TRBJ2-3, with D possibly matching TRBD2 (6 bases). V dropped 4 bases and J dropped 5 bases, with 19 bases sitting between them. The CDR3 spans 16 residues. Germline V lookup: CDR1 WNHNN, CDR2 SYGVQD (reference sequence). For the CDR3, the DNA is TGCGCCAGCAGTGGCGGTGCAGCGGGCGAGGTAGATACGCAGTATTTT. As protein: CASSGGAAGEVDTQYF.

DNA of the CDR3: TGTGCCACCACCCGAGGGACAGGAGAAAAACTGTTTTTT. This gives the protein CATTRGTGEKLFF. This chain connects TRBV15 to TRBJ1-4; TRBD1 matches 8 bases. This CDR3 is built from 13 residues. Germline CDR1 is LNHNV and CDR2 is YYDKDF (reference sequence). The ends lost 7 bases at V and 8 bases at J; junction bases unmatched: 6.

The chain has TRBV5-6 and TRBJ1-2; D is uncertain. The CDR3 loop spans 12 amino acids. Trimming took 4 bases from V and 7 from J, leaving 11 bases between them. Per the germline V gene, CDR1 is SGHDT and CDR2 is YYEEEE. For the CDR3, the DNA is TGTGCCAGCAGCCTGATGCTCGGTGGCTACACCTTC. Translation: CASSLMLGGYTF.

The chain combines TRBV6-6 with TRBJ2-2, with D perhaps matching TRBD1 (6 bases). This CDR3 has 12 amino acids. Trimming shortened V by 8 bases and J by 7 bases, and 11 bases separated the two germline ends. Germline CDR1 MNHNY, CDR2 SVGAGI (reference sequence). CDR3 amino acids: CASLRGGGELFF. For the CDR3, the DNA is TGTGCCAGCCTCAGGGGTGGCGGGGAGCTGTTTTTT.

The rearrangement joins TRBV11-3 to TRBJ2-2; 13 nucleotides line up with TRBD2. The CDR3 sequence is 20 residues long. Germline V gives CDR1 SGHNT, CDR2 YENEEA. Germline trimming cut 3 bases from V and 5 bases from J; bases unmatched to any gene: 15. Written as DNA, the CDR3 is TGTGCCAGCAGCTTTCTCCCTGGACTAGCGGGAGAATCCGTAACCGGGGAGCTGTTTTTT. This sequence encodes CASSFLPGLAGESVTGELFF. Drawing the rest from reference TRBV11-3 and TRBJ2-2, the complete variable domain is EAGVVQSPRYKIIEKKQPVAFWCNPISGHNTLYWYLQNLGQGPELLIRYENEEAVDDSQLPKDRFSAERLKGVDSTLKIQPAELGDSAVYLCASSFLPGLAGESVTGELFFGEGSRLTVL.

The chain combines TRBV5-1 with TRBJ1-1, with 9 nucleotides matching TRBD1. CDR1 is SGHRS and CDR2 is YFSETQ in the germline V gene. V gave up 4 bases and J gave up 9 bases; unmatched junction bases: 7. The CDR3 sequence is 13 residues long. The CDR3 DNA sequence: TGCGCCAGCAGCCACCCGGGACAGGGAAAAGCTTTCTTT. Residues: CASSHPGQGKAFF. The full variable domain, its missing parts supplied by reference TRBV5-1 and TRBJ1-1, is KAGVTQTPRYLIKTRGQQVTLSCSPISGHRSVSWYQQTPGQGLQFLFEYFSETQRNKGNFPGRFSGRQFSNSRSEMNVSTLELGDSALYLCASSHPGQGKAFFGQGTRLTVV.

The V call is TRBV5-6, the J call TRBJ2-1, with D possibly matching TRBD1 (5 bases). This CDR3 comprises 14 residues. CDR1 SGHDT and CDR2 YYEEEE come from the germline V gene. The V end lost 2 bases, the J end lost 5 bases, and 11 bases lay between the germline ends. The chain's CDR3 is CASSFQGTHNEQFF. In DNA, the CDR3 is TGTGCCAGCAGCTTTCAGGGAACTCACAATGAGCAGTTCTTC.

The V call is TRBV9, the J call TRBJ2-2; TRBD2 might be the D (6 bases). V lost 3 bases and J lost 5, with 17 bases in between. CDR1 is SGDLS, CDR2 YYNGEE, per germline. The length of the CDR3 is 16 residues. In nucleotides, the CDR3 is TGTGCCAGCAGCGGACCCGGGGGTAGTCGTACCGGGGAGCTGTTTTTT. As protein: CASSGPGGSRTGELFF.

CDR3 protein: CASSPRQSAFGYTF. Here the CDR3 DNA reads TGTGCCAGCTCACCTCGACAGAGCGCCTTCGGCTACACCTTC. The chain couples TRBV18 to TRBJ1-2; TRBD1 might be the D (5 bases). This CDR3 is built from 14 residues. CDR1 and CDR2 from the germline V gene are KGHSH and LQKENI. Trimming cost V 3 bases and J 8 bases, with 16 bases left between them.

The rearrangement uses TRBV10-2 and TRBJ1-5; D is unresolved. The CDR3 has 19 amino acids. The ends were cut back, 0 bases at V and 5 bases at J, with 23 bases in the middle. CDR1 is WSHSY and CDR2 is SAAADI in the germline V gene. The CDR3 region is CASSESEGVGMGGDQPQHF. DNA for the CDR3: TGCGCCAGCAGTGAGTCGGAGGGCGTGGGGATGGGTGGCGATCAGCCCCAGCATTTT.

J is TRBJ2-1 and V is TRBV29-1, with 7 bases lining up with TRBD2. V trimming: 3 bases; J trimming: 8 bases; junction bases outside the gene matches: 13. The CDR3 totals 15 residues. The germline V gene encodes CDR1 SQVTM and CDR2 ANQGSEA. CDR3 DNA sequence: TGCAGCGTTGAGGATCCCAACGGGAGGATGGATGAGCAGTTCTTC. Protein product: CSVEDPNGRMDEQFF.

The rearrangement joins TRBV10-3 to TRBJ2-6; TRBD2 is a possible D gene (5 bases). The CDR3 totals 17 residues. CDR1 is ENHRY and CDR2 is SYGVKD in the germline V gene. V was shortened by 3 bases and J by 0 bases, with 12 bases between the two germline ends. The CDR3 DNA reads TGTGCCATCAGTGACGAGGGTGGGATCTCTGGGGCCAACGTCCTGACTTTC. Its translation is CAISDEGGISGANVLTF.

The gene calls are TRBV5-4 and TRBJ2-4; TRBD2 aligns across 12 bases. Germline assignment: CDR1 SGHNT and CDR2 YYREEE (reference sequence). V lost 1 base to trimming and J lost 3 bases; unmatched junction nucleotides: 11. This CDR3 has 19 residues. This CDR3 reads CASSLPLAGGPGGKNIQYF. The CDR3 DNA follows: TGTGCCAGCAGCTTGCCTCTAGCGGGAGGGCCAGGTGGCAAAAACATTCAGTACTTC.

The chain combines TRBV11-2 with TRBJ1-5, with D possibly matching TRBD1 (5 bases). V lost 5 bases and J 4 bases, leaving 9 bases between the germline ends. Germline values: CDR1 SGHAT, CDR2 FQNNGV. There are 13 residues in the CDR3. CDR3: CASSPGGNQPQHF. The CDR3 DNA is TGTGCCAGCAGCCCCGGGGGAAATCAGCCCCAGCATTTT.

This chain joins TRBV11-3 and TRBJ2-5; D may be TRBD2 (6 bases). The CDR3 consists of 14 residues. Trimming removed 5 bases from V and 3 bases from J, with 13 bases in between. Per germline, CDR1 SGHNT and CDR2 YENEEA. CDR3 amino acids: CASSITGREETQYF. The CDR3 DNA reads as TGTGCCAGCAGCATTACCGGGAGAGAAGAGACCCAGTACTTC.

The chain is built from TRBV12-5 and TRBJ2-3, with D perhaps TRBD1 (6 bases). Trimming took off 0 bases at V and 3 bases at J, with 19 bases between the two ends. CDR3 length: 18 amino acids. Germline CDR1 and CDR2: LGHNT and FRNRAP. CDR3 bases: TGTGCTAGTGGTTTGGTACGGTCTGGACAGCAAAGGACAGATACGCAGTATTTT. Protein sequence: CASGLVRSGQQRTDTQYF.

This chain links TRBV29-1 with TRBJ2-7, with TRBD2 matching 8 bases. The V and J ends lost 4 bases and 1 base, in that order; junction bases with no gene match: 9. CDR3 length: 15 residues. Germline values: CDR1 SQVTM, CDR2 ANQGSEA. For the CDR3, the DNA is TGCAGCGTTGCCCTACGGCGGGAGGAGTCCTACGAGCAGTACTTC. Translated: CSVALRREESYEQYF.

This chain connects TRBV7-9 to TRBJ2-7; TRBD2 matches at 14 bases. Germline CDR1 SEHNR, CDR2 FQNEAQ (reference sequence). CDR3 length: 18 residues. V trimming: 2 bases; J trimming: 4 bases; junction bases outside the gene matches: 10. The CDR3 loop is CASSLPYPGLAGAYEQYF. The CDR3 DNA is TGTGCCAGCAGCTTACCCTATCCGGGACTAGCGGGGGCTTACGAGCAGTACTTC.

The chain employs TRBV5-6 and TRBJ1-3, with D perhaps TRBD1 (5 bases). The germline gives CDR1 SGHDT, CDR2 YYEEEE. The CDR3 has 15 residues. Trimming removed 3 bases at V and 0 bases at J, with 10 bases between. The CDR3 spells CASSWDGSSGNTIYF. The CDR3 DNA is TGTGCCAGCAGCTGGGACGGGAGCTCTGGAAACACCATATATTTT.